This T cell receptor beta chain was sequenced for a study of cytomegalovirus exposure and HLA in healthy donors. General observations from the study: In a later analysis, TCR beta V- and J-gene trimming was associated with a missense DCLRE1C variant.

CDR1 is LGHNA, CDR2 YSLEER, per germline. Trimming took 1 base from V and 4 from J, leaving 8 bases between them. The CDR3 is 15 amino acids. The PCR contained 60 Vbeta and 13 Jbeta primers. Only in-frame clones appear in the TCRdb table, and some are missing; sequencing was by immunoSEQ multiplex PCR. Among 95,000 to 130,000 clones listed, approximately 81% were seen once. With regard to this clone: Its antigen is still unknown.

This receptor was obtained from a woman aged 30 to 39 in good health and CMV-seronegative. The rearrangement links TRBV4-3 to TRBJ2-6; D is uncertain. Material for sequencing was PBMCs. This chain's CDR3 is CASSQGQVGANVLTF. In DNA form, the CDR3 reads TGCGCCAGCAGCCAAGGTCAGGTCGGGGCCAACGTCCTGACTTTC.